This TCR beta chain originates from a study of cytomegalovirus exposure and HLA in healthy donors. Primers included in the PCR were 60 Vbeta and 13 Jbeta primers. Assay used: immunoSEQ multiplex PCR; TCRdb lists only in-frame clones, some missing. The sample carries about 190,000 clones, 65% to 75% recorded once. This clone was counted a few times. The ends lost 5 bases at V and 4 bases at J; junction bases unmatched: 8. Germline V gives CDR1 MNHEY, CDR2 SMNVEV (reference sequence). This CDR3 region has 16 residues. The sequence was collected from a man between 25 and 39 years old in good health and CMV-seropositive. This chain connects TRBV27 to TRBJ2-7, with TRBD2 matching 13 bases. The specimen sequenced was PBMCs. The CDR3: CASSPRLAGGGYEQYF. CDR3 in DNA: TGTGCCAGCAGTCCGCGACTAGCGGGAGGTGGGTACGAGCAGTACTTC.